Following are 19 T cell receptor beta chains from one sample sequenced in a study of T cells in Graves' hyperthyroidism and ophthalmopathy. The investigators amplified TCR beta CDR3 regions from RNA transcripts. The primer set for the first-round RT-PCR of the TCR CDR3 was HTBI. TCRdb recomputed calls from the multiplex PCR reads with MiXCR, one row per CDR3 protein. The data show around 350,000 distinct CDR3 sequences, just under 25% seen once. Sequencing input: blood. These receptors were taken from a man aged 50 or older with Graves' hyperthyroidism.

Comments on this clonotype: Being one base from a much bigger clone, this may be a read error. V and J are TRBV2 and TRBJ2-1; D ambiguous. In germline, CDR1 is SNHLY, CDR2 FYNNEI. This CDR3 is 13 amino acids long. CDR3 nucleotides: TGTACCAGCAATGTAAAAAAAGGAGAGGAGCAGTTCTTC. Encoded protein: CTSNVKKGEEQFF.

In this sample, this clonotype turned up once. The chain uses TRBV20-1 and TRBJ1-6; no clear D gene. The CDR3 spans 14 residues. Germline V gives CDR1 DFQATT, CDR2 SNEGSKA (reference sequence). V was cut by 3 bases and J by 6 bases, with 12 bases left in between. In DNA, the CDR3 is TGCAGTGCTAGTCGGCATTCTGCTAATTCACCCCTCCACTTT. Protein sequence: CSASRHSANSPLHF.

This clonotype has more than one count but fewer than ten. The gene calls are TRBV6-6 and TRBJ1-3; D is uncertain. The germline V and J ends were trimmed by 3 bases and 0 bases, with 9 bases remaining between them. Germline V CDR1 and CDR2: MNHNY, SVGAGI (reference sequence). This CDR3 is built from 15 residues. The CDR3 here is CASSYQSNSGNTIYF. Written as DNA, the CDR3 is TGTGCCAGCAGTTATCAGTCCAACTCTGGAAACACCATATATTTT.

This clonotype was observed a few times. The CDR3 DNA reads as TGTGCCAGCATACGAGGGCAGTTCACCGGGGAGCTGTTTTTT. It is translated as CASIRGQFTGELFF. The chain joins TRBV7-9 to TRBJ2-2; maybe TRBD2 (5 bases). Looked up from germline, CDR1 is SEHNR and CDR2 is FQNEAQ (reference sequence). Trimming removed 7 bases from V and 4 bases from J, with 13 bases in between. This CDR3 contains 14 residues.

The V and J genes are TRBV4-2 and TRBJ2-1, with a possible D match to TRBD1 (6 bases). V shed 2 bases and J shed 10 bases, with 9 bases lying between them. The CDR3 runs 12 residues. CDR1 is LGHNA, CDR2 YNFKEQ, per germline. DNA for the CDR3: TGTGCCAGCAGCCAACCCGGGACAGAGCAGTTCTTC. This gives the protein CASSQPGTEQFF.

V and J are TRBV7-3 and TRBJ2-3; possible D gene TRBD1, 7 bases. The CDR3 length is 16 residues. Germline V CDR1 and CDR2: SGHTA, FQGTGA. V lost 1 base and J lost 3, with 14 bases in between. In DNA, the CDR3 is TGTGCCAGCAGCTTAATAGGGGGCGGGGCGACAGATACGCAGTATTTT. Protein product: CASSLIGGGATDTQYF.

The V call is TRBV10-2, the J call TRBJ1-6; D is undetermined. The CDR3 has 13 residues. With 8 bases removed from V and 0 bases from J, the gap between germline ends came to 5 bases. Germline V gene lookup returns CDR1 WSHSY and CDR2 SAAADI. The CDR3 DNA sequence: TGCGCCAGCCTGGGCTCCTATAATTCACCCCTCCACTTT. This codes for CASLGSYNSPLHF.

Ten or more counts support this clonotype. The V call is TRBV2, the J call TRBJ2-1; TRBD2 aligns across 15 bases. Looked up from germline, CDR1 is SNHLY and CDR2 is FYNNEI. CDR3 length: 16 amino acids. V shed 6 bases and J 8 bases; nucleotides not matched to a gene: 8. CDR3 protein: CASRGTSGRSYYEQFF. The CDR3 DNA reads as TGTGCCAGCAGAGGGACTAGCGGGAGGAGTTACTATGAGCAGTTCTTC.

In this sample, this clonotype turned up a few times. This sequence joins TRBV7-2 and TRBJ2-1; unclear D gene. In germline, CDR1 is SGHTA, CDR2 FQGNSA. Trimming stripped 1 base from V and 9 bases from J, with 7 bases between. The CDR3 consists of 12 residues. CDR3 protein: CASSLGVGEQFF. DNA of the CDR3: TGTGCCAGCAGCTTAGGGGTCGGTGAGCAGTTCTTC.

V gene TRBV19 combines with J gene TRBJ2-3; the D gene is possibly TRBD2 (5 bases). CDR3 length: 14 residues. Germline CDR1 LNHDA, CDR2 SQIVND (reference sequence). V lost 1 base and J lost 0, with 5 bases in between. The CDR3 DNA follows: TGTGCCAGTAGTATAGGGGAGAGCACAGATACGCAGTATTTT. Protein: CASSIGESTDTQYF.

The V call is TRBV2, the J call TRBJ1-2, with D hard to call. V was shortened by 4 bases and J by 1 base, with 13 bases between the two germline ends. Germline V CDR1 and CDR2: SNHLY, FYNNEI. CDR3 size: 15 residues. The CDR3 coding sequence is TGTGCCAGCAGTGTTTCGCCCGGTAGTAACTATGGCTACACCTTC. Its translation: CASSVSPGSNYGYTF.

The CDR3 reads CASSQGPLTNEQYF. The DNA for the CDR3 is TGCGCCAGCAGCCAAGGACCACTAACTAACGAGCAGTACTTC. The chain uses TRBV4-1 and TRBJ2-7; D is unclear. Trimming took off 1 base at V and 5 bases at J, with 12 bases between the two ends. The germline gives CDR1 MGHRA, CDR2 YSYEKL. This CDR3 contains 14 residues.

The CDR3 loop is CASSLPGALFEQYF. In DNA, the CDR3 is TGTGCCAGCAGCTTACCGGGGGCCCTCTTTGAGCAGTACTTC. V gene TRBV7-2 combines with J gene TRBJ2-7, with D perhaps TRBD1 or TRBD2 (6 bases each). The CDR3 contains 14 residues. The V end lost 2 bases, the J end lost 7 bases, and 15 bases lay between the germline ends. Germline CDR1 and CDR2: SGHTA and FQGNSA.

The chain recombines TRBV5-6 with TRBJ2-7; 11 bases line up with TRBD2. The germline V gene has CDR1 SGHDT and CDR2 YYEEEE. The CDR3 sequence is 15 residues long. The trim removed 4 bases at V and 2 bases at J, leaving 5 bases unmatched. CDR3 sequence reads: CASSDGLAGTYEQYF. The CDR3 DNA sequence: TGTGCCAGCAGCGACGGACTAGCGGGCACCTACGAGCAGTACTTC. The variable domain in full, with the rest retrieved from reference TRBV5-6 and TRBJ2-7, is DAGVTQSPTHLIKTRGQQVTLRCSPKSGHDTVSWYQQALGQGPQFIFQYYEEEERQRGNFPDRFSGHQFPNYSSELNVNALLLGDSALYLCASSDGLAGTYEQYFGPGTRLTVT.

This clonotype was seen a single time. The V gene is TRBV20-1, the J gene TRBJ2-1; D is perhaps TRBD1 or TRBD2 (5 bases each). The germline gives CDR1 DFQATT, CDR2 SNEGSKA (reference sequence). V dropped 5 bases and J dropped 0 bases, with 14 bases sitting between them. The CDR3 loop spans 15 amino acids. The CDR3 region has the DNA TGCAGTGCTCGGGAAGGGACGGACTCCTACAATGAGCAGTTCTTC. Translating gives CSAREGTDSYNEQFF.

In this sample, this clonotype turned up many times. J is TRBJ2-5 and V is TRBV12-3 or TRBV12-4, with TRBD2 matching 14 bases. The CDR3 has 19 residues. V trimming: 3 bases; J trimming: 2 bases; junction bases outside the gene matches: 11. CDR3 coding DNA: TGTGCCAGCAGTTTGGGGGTCGGACTAGCGGGAGGTCAGCAAGAGACCCAGTACTTC. It codes for CASSLGVGLAGGQQETQYF.

This clonotype has just a few counts. This chain joins TRBV6-9 and TRBJ2-7, with 10 bases identical to TRBD2. Germline V gene sequence: CDR1 MNHGY, CDR2 SVAAGI. V trimming: 3 bases; J trimming: 1 base; junction bases outside the gene matches: 6. The CDR3 covers 16 residues. CDR3 amino acids: CASSYASGSFSYEQYF. As DNA, the CDR3 is TGTGCCAGCAGTTACGCTAGCGGGAGTTTTTCCTACGAGCAGTACTTC.

This sequence joins TRBV6-1 and TRBJ1-2; no reliable D call. Germline CDR1 reads MNHNS; CDR2 reads SASEGT. The CDR3 is made up of 15 amino acids. V was pared by 7 bases and J by 3 bases, with 18 bases between. CDR3 nucleotides: TGTGCCAGCACCAAGAGTGTGACACTGGACTATGGCTACACCTTC. It specifies CASTKSVTLDYGYTF.

The V gene is TRBV13, the J gene TRBJ2-2; D ambiguous. V lost 7 bases to trimming and J lost 5 bases, with 8 bases between them. The CDR3 is 12 residues long. CDR1 PRHDT and CDR2 FYEKMQ come from the germline V gene (reference sequence). The CDR3 DNA is TGTGCCAGCACGGTGAGGACCGGGGAGCTGTTTTTT. Protein product: CASTVRTGELFF.